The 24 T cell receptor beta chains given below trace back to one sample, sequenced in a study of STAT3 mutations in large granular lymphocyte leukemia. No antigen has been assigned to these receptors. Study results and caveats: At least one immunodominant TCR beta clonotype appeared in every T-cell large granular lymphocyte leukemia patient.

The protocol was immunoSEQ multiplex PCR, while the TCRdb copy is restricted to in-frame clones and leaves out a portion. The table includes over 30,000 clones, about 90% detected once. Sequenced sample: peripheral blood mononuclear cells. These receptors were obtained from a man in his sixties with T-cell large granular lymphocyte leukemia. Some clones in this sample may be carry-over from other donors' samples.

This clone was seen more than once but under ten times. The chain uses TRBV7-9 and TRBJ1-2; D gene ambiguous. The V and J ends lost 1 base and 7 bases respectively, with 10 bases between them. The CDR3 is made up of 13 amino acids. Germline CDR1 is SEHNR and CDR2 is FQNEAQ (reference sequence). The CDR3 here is CASSLGPLGGYTF. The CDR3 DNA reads TGTGCCAGCAGCTTAGGGCCTTTGGGTGGCTACACCTTC.

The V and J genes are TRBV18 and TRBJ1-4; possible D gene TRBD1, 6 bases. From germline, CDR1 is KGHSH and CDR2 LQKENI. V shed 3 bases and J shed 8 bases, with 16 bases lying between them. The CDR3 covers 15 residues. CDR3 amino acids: CASSPARGAGEKLFF. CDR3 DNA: TGTGCCAGCTCACCTGCGAGGGGGGCCGGAGAAAAACTGTTTTTT. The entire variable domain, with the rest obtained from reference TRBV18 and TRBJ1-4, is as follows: NAGVMQNPRHLVRRRGQEARLRCSPMKGHSHVYWYRQLPEEGLKFMVYLQKENIIDESGMPKERFSAEFPKEGPSILRIQQVVRGDSAAYFCASSPARGAGEKLFFGSGTQLSVL.

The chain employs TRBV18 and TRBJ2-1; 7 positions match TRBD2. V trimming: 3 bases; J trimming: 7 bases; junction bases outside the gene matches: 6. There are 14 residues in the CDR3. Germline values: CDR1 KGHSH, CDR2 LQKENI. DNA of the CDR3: TGTGCCAGCTCACCGGCGGGAGTGGCTAATGAGCAGTTCTTC. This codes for CASSPAGVANEQFF.

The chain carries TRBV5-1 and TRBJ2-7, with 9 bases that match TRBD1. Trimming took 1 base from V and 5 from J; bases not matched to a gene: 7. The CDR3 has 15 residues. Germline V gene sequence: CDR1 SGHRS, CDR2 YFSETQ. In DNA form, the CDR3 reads TGCGCCAGCAGCTTGTATGGACAGGGGATGAACGAGCAGTACTTC. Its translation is CASSLYGQGMNEQYF.

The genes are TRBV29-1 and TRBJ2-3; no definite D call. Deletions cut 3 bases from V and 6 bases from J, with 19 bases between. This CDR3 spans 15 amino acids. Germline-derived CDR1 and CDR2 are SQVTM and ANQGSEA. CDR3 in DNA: TGCAGCGTTGAGATGGGTAGCTCCTGGGCGGATACGCAGTATTTT. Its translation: CSVEMGSSWADTQYF.

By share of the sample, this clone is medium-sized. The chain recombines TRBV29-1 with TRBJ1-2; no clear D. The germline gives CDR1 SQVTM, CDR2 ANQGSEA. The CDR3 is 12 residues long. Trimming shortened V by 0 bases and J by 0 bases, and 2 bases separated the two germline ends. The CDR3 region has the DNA TGCAGCGTTGAAGACACTAACTATGGCTACACCTTC. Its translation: CSVEDTNYGYTF.

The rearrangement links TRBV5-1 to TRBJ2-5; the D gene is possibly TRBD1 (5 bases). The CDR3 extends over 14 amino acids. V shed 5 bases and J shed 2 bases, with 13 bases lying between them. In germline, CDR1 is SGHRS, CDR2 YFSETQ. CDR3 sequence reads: CASRGQTRQETQYF. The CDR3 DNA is TGCGCCAGCAGGGGGCAGACAAGACAAGAGACCCAGTACTTC.

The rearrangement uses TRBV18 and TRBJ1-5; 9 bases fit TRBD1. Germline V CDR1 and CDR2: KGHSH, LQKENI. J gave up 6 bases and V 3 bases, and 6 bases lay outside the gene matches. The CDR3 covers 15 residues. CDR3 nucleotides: TGTGCCAGCTCACCCCTCGGGGGACAGGGTCAGCCCCAGCATTTT. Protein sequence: CASSPLGGQGQPQHF.

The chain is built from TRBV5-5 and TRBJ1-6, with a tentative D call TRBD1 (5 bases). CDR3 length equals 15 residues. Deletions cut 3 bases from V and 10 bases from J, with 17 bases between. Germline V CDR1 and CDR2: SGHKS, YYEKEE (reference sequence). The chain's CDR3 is CASSWGEGVGSPLHF. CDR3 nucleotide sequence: TGTGCCAGCAGCTGGGGTGAAGGGGTAGGGTCACCCCTCCACTTT.

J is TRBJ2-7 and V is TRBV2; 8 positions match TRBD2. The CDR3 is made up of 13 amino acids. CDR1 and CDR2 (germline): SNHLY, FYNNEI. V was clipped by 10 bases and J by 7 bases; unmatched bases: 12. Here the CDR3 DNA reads TGTGCCACCCGTTTCTCAAGCGGGGGAGAGCAGTACTTC. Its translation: CATRFSSGGEQYF.

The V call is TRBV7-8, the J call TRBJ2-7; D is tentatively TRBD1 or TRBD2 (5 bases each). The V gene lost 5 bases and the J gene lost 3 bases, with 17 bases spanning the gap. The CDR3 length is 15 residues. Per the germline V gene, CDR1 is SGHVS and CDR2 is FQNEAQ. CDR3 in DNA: TGTGCCAGCAGCCCCACCTCGGGACGTAACTACGAGCAGTACTTC. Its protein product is CASSPTSGRNYEQYF.

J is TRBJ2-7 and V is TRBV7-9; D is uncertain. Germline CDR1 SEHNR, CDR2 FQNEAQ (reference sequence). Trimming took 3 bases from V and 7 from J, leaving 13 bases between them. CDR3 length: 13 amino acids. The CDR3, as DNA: TGTGCCAGCAGCTTGCCGAGTTCGTCTGAGCAGTACTTC. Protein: CASSLPSSSEQYF.

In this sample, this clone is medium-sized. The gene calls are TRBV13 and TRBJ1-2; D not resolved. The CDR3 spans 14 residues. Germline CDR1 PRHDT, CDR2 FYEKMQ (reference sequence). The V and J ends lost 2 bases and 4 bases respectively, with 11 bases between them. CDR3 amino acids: CASSLRSDLYGYTF. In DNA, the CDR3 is TGTGCCAGCAGCTTAAGATCAGACCTCTATGGCTACACCTTC.

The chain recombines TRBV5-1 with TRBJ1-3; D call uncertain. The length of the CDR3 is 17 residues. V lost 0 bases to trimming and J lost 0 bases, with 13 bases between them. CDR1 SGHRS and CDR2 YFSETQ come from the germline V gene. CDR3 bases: TGCGCCAGCAGCTTGGAGAGGCTCGCGAACTCTGGAAACACCATATATTTT. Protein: CASSLERLANSGNTIYF.

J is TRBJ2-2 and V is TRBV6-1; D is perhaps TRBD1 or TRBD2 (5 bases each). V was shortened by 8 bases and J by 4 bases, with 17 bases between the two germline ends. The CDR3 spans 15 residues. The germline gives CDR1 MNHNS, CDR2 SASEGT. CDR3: CASLWGSLGTGELFF. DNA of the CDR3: TGTGCCAGCCTATGGGGGAGTCTAGGCACCGGGGAGCTGTTTTTT.

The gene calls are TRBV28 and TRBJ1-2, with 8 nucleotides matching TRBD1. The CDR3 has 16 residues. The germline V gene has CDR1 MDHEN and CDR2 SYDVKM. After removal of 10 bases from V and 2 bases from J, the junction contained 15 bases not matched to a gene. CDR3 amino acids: CAISFGGQGANYGYTF. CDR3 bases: TGTGCCATTTCGTTCGGAGGGCAGGGGGCGAACTATGGCTACACCTTC.

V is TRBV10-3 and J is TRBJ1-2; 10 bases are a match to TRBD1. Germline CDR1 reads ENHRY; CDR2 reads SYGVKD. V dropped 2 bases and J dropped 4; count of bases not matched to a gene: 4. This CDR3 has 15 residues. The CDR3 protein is CAISEATGGGYGYTF. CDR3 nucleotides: TGTGCCATCAGTGAGGCGACAGGGGGCGGCTATGGCTACACCTTC.

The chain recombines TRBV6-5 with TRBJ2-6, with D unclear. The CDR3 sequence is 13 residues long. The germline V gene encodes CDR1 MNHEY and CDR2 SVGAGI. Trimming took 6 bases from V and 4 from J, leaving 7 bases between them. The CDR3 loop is CASRTPGANVLTF. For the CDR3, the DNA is TGTGCCAGCAGGACTCCCGGGGCCAACGTCCTGACTTTC.

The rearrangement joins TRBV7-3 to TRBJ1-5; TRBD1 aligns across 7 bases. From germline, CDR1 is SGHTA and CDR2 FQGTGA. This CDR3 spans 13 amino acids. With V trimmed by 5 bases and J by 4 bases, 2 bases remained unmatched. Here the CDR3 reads CASSQQGNQPQHF. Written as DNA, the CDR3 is TGTGCCAGCAGCCAACAGGGGAATCAGCCCCAGCATTTT.

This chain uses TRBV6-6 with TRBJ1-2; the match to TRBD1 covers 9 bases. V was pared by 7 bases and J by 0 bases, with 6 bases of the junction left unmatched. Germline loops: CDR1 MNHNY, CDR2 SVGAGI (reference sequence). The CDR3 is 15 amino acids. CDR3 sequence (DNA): TGTGCCAGCAACCCCGGGACAGGGTCTAACTATGGCTACACCTTC. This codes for CASNPGTGSNYGYTF.

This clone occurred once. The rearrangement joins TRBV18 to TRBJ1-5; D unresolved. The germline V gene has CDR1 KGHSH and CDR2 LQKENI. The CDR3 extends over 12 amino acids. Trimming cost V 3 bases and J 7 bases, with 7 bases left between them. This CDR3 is CASSPPQQPQHF. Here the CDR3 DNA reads TGTGCCAGCTCACCTCCCCAACAGCCCCAGCATTTT.

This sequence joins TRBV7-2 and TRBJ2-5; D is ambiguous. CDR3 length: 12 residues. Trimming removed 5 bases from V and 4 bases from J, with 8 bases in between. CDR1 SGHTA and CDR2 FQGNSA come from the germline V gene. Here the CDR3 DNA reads TGTGCCAGCAGCCCTAGGAGAGAGACCCAGTACTTC. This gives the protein CASSPRRETQYF.

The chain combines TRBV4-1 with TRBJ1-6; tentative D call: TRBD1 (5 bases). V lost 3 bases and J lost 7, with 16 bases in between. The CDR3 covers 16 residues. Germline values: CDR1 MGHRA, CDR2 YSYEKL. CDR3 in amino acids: CASSQPRTSRNSPLHF. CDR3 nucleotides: TGCGCCAGCAGCCAGCCGCGGACAAGCAGGAATTCACCCCTCCACTTT.

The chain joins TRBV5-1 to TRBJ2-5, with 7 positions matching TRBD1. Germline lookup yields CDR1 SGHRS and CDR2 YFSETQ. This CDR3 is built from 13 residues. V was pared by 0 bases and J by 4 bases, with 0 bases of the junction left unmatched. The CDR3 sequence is CASSLAGGETQYF. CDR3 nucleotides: TGCGCCAGCAGCTTGGCAGGGGGAGAGACCCAGTACTTC.